This is a list of T cell receptor beta chains from one sample in a study of metastatic and nonmetastatic thyroid tumors. TCRdb reanalyzed the PCR reads with MiXCR. The sample consists of around 42,000 clones, 10% to 12% of them appearing once. The specimen sequenced was blood. These receptors were obtained from a female donor with papillary thyroid cancer or a benign thyroid nodule (not recorded which). Some clones in this sample may be carry-over from other donors' samples. The CDR3 runs from the conserved cysteine through the conserved F or W. The order of the fields is J gene, D gene, V gene, CDR3 length, clone size, CDR3 DNA, CDR3 protein. The D gene is left open where the match is weak. Clone size is given for some rows only: seen once, a few or many times, or a class if the clone is expanded.

TRBJ1-4 NA TRBV4-1 12 many TGCGCCAGCAGCCAACCTTATGAAAAACTGTTTTTT CASSQPYEKLFF
TRBJ2-7 NA TRBV7-2 18 many TGTGCCAGCAGCTTATTTGGCCCGCTTCGGGACTCCCAATACGAGCAGTACTTC CASSLFGPLRDSQYEQYF
TRBJ1-2 NA TRBV30 11 many TGTGCCTGGAGTGGAGGGAACGGCTACACCTTC CAWSGGNGYTF
TRBJ2-3 NA TRBV9 13 NA TGTGCCAGCAGCGTAGTGAATTTGGATACGCAGTATTTT CASSVVNLDTQYF
TRBJ1-1 TRBD1 TRBV4-1 15 many TGCGCCAGCAGCCGTCCCGGGACAGGGCCCACTGAAGCTTTCTTT CASSRPGTGPTEAFF
TRBJ1-4 NA TRBV2 17 many TGTGCCAGCAGTGAGCGCCTAGGTCCAGCAACTAATGAAAAACTGTTTTTT CASSERLGPATNEKLFF
TRBJ2-3 TRBD2 TRBV20-1 16 many TGCAGTGCCGTTCCCGGGACTAGCAGTAGCACAGATACGCAGTATTTT CSAVPGTSSSTDTQYF
TRBJ2-5 TRBD2 TRBV4-3 17 many TGCGCCAGCAGCCAATGGAGTCCTAGCGGCTTTGGAGAGACCCAGTACTTC CASSQWSPSGFGETQYF
TRBJ2-5 TRBD2 TRBV7-6 16 many TGTGCCAGCAGCTCTGAGTTGCGGGAGGGCGGGGAGACCCAGTACTTC CASSSELREGGETQYF
TRBJ2-5 NA TRBV28 14 NA TGTGCCAGCGGAGGGGGGTTTAACCAAGAGACCCAGTACTTC CASGGGFNQETQYF
TRBJ2-5 NA TRBV27 14 many TGTGCCAGCAGTGGAACGATGGTTAGAGAGACCCAGTACTTC CASSGTMVRETQYF
TRBJ1-1 TRBD1 TRBV20-1 14 many TGCAGTGCTAGAGATCGGACAGGTTACAATGAAGCTTTCTTT CSARDRTGYNEAFF
TRBJ2-1 NA TRBV24-1 13 many TGTGCCACCGCGGTAGACCCCTGGGGGGAGCAGTTCTTC CATAVDPWGEQFF
TRBJ1-1 NA TRBV27 15 many TGTGCCAGCAGTTTACTTAAGGGGGTAGGAACTGAAGCTTTCTTT CASSLLKGVGTEAFF
TRBJ2-7 NA TRBV28 14 many TGTGCCAGCAGCCAAGGTGCACAGGGCGACGAGCAGTACTTC CASSQGAQGDEQYF
TRBJ2-7 TRBD2 TRBV4-1 15 many TGCGCCACCCGTCAGGGGACTAGCTCTACCTACGAGCAGTACTTC CATRQGTSSTYEQYF
TRBJ2-3 NA TRBV12-3/TRBV12-4 16 many TGTGCCAGCAGCCGATCAGTAGCGGAGAGCACAGATACGCAGTATTTT CASSRSVAESTDTQYF
TRBJ2-1 NA TRBV6-1 17 many TGTGCCAGCAGTCAAAGTCATGTAGCAGGCCCCTACAATGAGCAGTTCTTC CASSQSHVAGPYNEQFF
TRBJ2-4 NA TRBV7-2 14 many TGTGCCAGCAGCTTAGCGGGACGCGGGCACATTCAGTACTTC CASSLAGRGHIQYF
TRBJ2-2 TRBD2 TRBV19 15 many TGTGCCAGTAGTCCGGGACTAGCGGGAGAATGGGAGCTGTTTTTT CASSPGLAGEWELFF
TRBJ2-1 NA TRBV2 14 many TGTGCCAGCAGGAAGGGACTTTCCCTCAATTTGCAGTTCTTC CASRKGLSLNLQFF
TRBJ2-2 NA TRBV7-6 16 many TGTGCCAGCAGCTTAGGACCGGGAACGAACACCGGGGAGCTGTTTTTT CASSLGPGTNTGELFF
TRBJ2-1 NA TRBV2 11 many TGTGCCAGCAGTGAAAAAACGGGGCAGTTCTTC CASSEKTGQFF
TRBJ1-2 TRBD1 TRBV11-3 16 medium-sized TGTGCCAGCAGCTTAGAGGGGCGACAGGGGAACTATGGCTACACCTTC CASSLEGRQGNYGYTF
TRBJ2-7 NA TRBV7-9 15 many TGTGCCAGCAGCTCGAAGTCGGGTCCGGCTGGCGAGCAGTACTTC CASSSKSGPAGEQYF
TRBJ2-1 TRBD2 TRBV10-3 17 NA TGTGCCATCAGTTACAGAAAGGGGACTATCGGTTACAATGAGCAGTTCTTC CAISYRKGTIGYNEQFF
TRBJ2-7 NA TRBV19 13 many TGTGCCAGTAGAGCGGGCCAAGCCTACGAGCAGTACTTC CASRAGQAYEQYF
TRBJ2-7 NA TRBV12-3/TRBV12-4 14 many TGTGCCAGCAGTCCACGGACAGGGAGGGACGAGCAGTACTTC CASSPRTGRDEQYF
TRBJ2-7 NA TRBV5-4 14 many TGTGCCAGCAGTAGCGGAAAAGGAGCCGGAGAGCAGTACTTC CASSSGKGAGEQYF
TRBJ1-2 NA TRBV11-2 13 NA TGTGCCAGCAGGAATCAGGTGGCCTATGGCTACACCTTC CASRNQVAYGYTF
TRBJ1-2 NA TRBV12-3/TRBV12-4 15 many TGTGCCAGCAGACGAATGCAAACAGTGACTTATGGCTACACCTTC CASRRMQTVTYGYTF
TRBJ1-1 NA TRBV7-9 14 many TGTGCCAGCAGCTTAGAGGCCAGGAAGACTGAAGCTTTCTTT CASSLEARKTEAFF
TRBJ2-7 NA TRBV5-1 13 many TGCGCCAGCAGCTGGGGGACGGCGGCTGAGCAGTACTTC CASSWGTAAEQYF
TRBJ2-1 NA TRBV6-2/TRBV6-3 16 many TGTGCCAGCAGTTTCTCAACACACCCGTCCTACAATGAGCAGTTCTTC CASSFSTHPSYNEQFF
TRBJ2-2 NA TRBV5-1 15 many TGCGCCAGCACCAGCCCGACAGATTTAACCGGGGAGCTGTTTTTT CASTSPTDLTGELFF
TRBJ1-6 NA TRBV7-9 16 many TGTGCCAGCAGCTTAAGGGAGGCGAACCATAATTCACCCCTCCACTTT CASSLREANHNSPLHF
TRBJ2-1 TRBD2 TRBV20-1 14 many TGCAGTGGAGGTCGGGCGGGAGGGCTTAATGAGCAGTTCTTC CSGGRAGGLNEQFF
TRBJ2-3 NA TRBV5-6 13 many TGTGCCAGCAGCCCCTTCACCATAGATACGCAGTATTTT CASSPFTIDTQYF